The 8 T cell receptor beta chains listed next were all sequenced from one sample in a study of T cells in Graves' hyperthyroidism and ophthalmopathy. Using RNA transcripts as the source, TCR beta CDR3 regions were amplified. Carried out on the TCR CDR3, a first-round RT-PCR used the HTBI primer set. TCRdb redid the calling of the multiplex PCR reads with MiXCR, one entry per CDR3 protein. The profile covers roughly 420,000 distinct CDR3 sequences, with around 16% appearing a single time and about 7.7% taken by the ten largest. Sequencing used blood. All receptors come from a young woman with Graves' hyperthyroidism.

The V call is TRBV6-4, the J call TRBJ2-6; 10 nucleotides agree with TRBD2. Germline assignment: CDR1 MRHNA and CDR2 SNTAGT. Germline trimming cut 6 bases from V and 0 bases from J; bases unmatched to any gene: 5. The CDR3 totals 17 residues. The CDR3 DNA is TGTGCCAGCAGCGCTAGCGGGAGTGGCTCTGGGGCCAACGTCCTGACTTTC. Its protein is CASSASGSGSGANVLTF.

This clonotype was picked up one time. The chain joins TRBV12-3 or TRBV12-4 to TRBJ2-4; D is perhaps TRBD1 (7 bases). Trimming took 8 bases from V and 1 from J, leaving 18 bases between them. The CDR3 extends over 16 amino acids. The CDR3 DNA sequence: TGTGCCAGCTGCACCCAGGGGGGTCAGGCCAAAAACATTCAGTACTTC. It is translated as CASCTQGGQAKNIQYF.

The chain links TRBV7-4 to TRBJ1-2; 8 nucleotides match TRBD1. From germline, CDR1 is SGHVT and CDR2 SQSDAQ. With V trimmed by 5 bases and J by 3 bases, 20 bases remained unmatched. The CDR3 extends over 19 amino acids. CDR3 in DNA: TGTGCCAGCAGCCCCGCGAGAAAGGACAGGGAAGGATCCGACTATGGCTACACCTTC. Amino acids: CASSPARKDREGSDYGYTF.

This clonotype was recorded many times. CDR3 in DNA: TGTGCCAGCAGTTTGCAGGGGGCGACGGAGACCCAGTACTTC. Translation: CASSLQGATETQYF. V gene TRBV12-3 or TRBV12-4 combines with J gene TRBJ2-5; 8 positions match TRBD1. J was trimmed by 5 bases and V by 3 bases; bases with no gene match: 5. This CDR3 has 14 residues.

This clonotype was found many times. The V gene is TRBV10-2, the J gene TRBJ2-5; no firm D call. The germline CDR1 and CDR2 sequences are WSHSY and SAAADI. The CDR3 totals 11 residues. Trimming shortened V by 7 bases and J by 4 bases, and 7 bases separated the two germline ends. The CDR3 region is CASKGSETQYF. The CDR3 coding sequence is TGCGCCAGCAAGGGTTCAGAGACCCAGTACTTC.

This clonotype was detected ten times or more. This chain joins TRBV3-1 and TRBJ2-2; the D gene is possibly TRBD1 (6 bases). The CDR3 is made up of 13 amino acids. The V end was cut by 8 bases, the J end by 2 bases, with 9 bases between. In germline, CDR1 is LGHDT, CDR2 YNNKEL (reference sequence). DNA of the CDR3: TGTGCCAGCCAGGGGCCAAACACCGGGGAGCTGTTTTTT. Its translation: CASQGPNTGELFF.

This clonotype was found a few times. CDR3 nucleotide sequence: TGTGCCACCTCTCCGGGCCTTGGCACAGATACGCAGTATTTT. Translation: CATSPGLGTDTQYF. This chain uses TRBV6-1 with TRBJ2-3, with no clear D. CDR3 length: 14 residues. The V gene lost 10 bases and the J gene lost 1 base, with 15 bases spanning the gap. Per germline, CDR1 MNHNS and CDR2 SASEGT.

This clonotype was observed many times. The chain is built from TRBV15 and TRBJ2-3; D might be TRBD1 (6 bases). The CDR3 consists of 15 residues. V lost 3 bases, J lost 2 bases, and 12 bases lay in between. From germline, CDR1 is LNHNV and CDR2 YYDKDF (reference sequence). CDR3 sequence reads: CATSSGQRLTDTQYF. The CDR3 bases are TGTGCCACCAGCAGCGGACAGAGACTCACAGATACGCAGTATTTT.